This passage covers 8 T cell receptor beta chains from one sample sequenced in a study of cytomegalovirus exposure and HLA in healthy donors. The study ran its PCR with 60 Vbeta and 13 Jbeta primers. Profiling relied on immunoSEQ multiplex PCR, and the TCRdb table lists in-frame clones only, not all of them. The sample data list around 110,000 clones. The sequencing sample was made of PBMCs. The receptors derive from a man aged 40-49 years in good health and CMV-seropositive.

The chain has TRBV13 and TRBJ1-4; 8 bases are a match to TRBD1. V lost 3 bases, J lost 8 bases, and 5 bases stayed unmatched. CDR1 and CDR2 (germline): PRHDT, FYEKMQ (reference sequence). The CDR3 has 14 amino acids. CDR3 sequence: CASSFRTGNEKLFF. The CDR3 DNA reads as TGTGCCAGCAGCTTTAGGACAGGGAACGAAAAACTGTTTTTT.

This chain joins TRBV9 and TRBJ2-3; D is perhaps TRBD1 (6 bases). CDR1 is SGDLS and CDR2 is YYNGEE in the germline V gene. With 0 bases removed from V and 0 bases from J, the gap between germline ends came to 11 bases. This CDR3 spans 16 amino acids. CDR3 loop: CASSVDERGSTDTQYF. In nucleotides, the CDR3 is TGTGCCAGCAGCGTAGACGAAAGGGGGAGCACAGATACGCAGTATTTT. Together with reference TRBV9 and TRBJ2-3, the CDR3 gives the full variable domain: DSGVTQTPKHLITATGQRVTLRCSPRSGDLSVYWYQQSLDQGLQFLIQYYNGEERAKGNILERFSAQQFPDLHSELNLSSLELGDSALYFCASSVDERGSTDTQYFGPGTRLTVL.

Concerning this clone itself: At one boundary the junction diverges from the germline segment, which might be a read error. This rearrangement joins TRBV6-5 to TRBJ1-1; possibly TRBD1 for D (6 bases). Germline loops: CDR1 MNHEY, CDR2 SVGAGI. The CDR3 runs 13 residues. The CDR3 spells CASSGDWDTEAFF. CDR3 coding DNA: TGTGCCAGCAGTGGGGATTGGGACACCGAAGCTTTCTTT.

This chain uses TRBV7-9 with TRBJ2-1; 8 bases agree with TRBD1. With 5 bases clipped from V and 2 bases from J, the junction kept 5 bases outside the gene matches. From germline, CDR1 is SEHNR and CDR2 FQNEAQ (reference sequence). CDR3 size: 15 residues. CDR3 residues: CASSPGQGPYNEQFF. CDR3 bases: TGTGCCAGCAGCCCCGGACAGGGCCCCTACAATGAGCAGTTCTTC.

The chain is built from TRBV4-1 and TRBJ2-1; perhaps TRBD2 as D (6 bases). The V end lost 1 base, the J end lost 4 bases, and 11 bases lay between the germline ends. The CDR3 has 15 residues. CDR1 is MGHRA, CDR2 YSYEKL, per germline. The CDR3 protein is CASSQVTSPYNEQFF. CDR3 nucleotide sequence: TGCGCCAGCAGCCAAGTAACTAGCCCGTACAATGAGCAGTTCTTC.

CDR3 nucleotides: TGTGCCAGCAGTCCCTACGAGGGGGCCTACGAGCAGTACTTC. This gives the protein CASSPYEGAYEQYF. V usage is TRBV25-1 and J usage is TRBJ2-7; D possibly corresponds to TRBD1 (6 bases). Germline assignment: CDR1 MGHDK and CDR2 SYGVNS. V was shortened by 5 bases and J by 2 bases, with 13 bases between the two germline ends. The CDR3 has 14 residues.

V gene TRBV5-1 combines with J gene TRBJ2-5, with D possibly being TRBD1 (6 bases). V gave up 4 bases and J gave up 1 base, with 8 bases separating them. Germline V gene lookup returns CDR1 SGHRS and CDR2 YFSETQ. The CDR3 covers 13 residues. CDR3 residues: CASSVDSQETQYF. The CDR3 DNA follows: TGCGCCAGCAGCGTGGACAGCCAAGAGACCCAGTACTTC.

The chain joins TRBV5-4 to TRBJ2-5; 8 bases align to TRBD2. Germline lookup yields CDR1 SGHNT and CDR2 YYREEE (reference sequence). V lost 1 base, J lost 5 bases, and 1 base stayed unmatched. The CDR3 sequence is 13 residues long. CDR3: CASSLRGGETQYF. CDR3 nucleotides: TGTGCCAGCAGCTTGCGGGGGGGGGAGACCCAGTACTTC.